This passage covers 12 T cell receptor beta chains from one sample sequenced in a study of low-dose radiotherapy and immunotherapy resistance in tumors. Gene-specific TRAV and TRBV primers were used for first-strand cDNA, covering alpha and beta chains. TCRs were amplified for roughly 22 PCR cycles with a constant-region primer and V-primer adapter. TCRdb processed the reads anew with MiXCR; each CDR3 protein has one entry. Of 30,000 to 50,000 distinct CDR3 sequences listed, around a third are singletons. Specified time point: before trial treatment. The specimen was PBMCs, collected before treatment. These receptors all stem from a male donor with gallbladder cancer.

Within the sample, this clonotype is medium-sized. The genes are TRBV29-1 and TRBJ2-5; the D gene is possibly TRBD2 (6 bases). V lost 8 bases and J 1 base, leaving 23 bases between the germline ends. Germline CDR1 and CDR2: SQVTM and ANQGSEA. The CDR3 totals 16 residues. The CDR3 DNA follows: TGCAGCTTCGGCCTGAAAACTAGCTCAGCCCAAGAGACCCAGTACTTC. As protein: CSFGLKTSSAQETQYF.

This chain connects TRBV7-9 to TRBJ2-3; D perhaps matches TRBD1 (5 bases). CDR3 size: 17 residues. Trimming left V 6 bases short and J 4 bases short, with 23 bases between. CDR1 and CDR2 (germline): SEHNR, FQNEAQ (reference sequence). CDR3 sequence reads: CASRRRWGWARADTQYF. For the CDR3, the DNA is TGTGCCAGCAGACGACGGTGGGGCTGGGCAAGGGCAGATACGCAGTATTTT.

This clonotype came up many times. The J gene is TRBJ2-6, the V gene TRBV12-5; 10 bases fit TRBD1. Germline-derived CDR1 and CDR2 are LGHNT and FRNRAP. Germline trimming cut 4 bases from V and 0 bases from J; bases unmatched to any gene: 15. This CDR3 comprises 21 residues. CDR3 in amino acids: CASGWSTGQGSRNSGANVLTF. Written as DNA, the CDR3 is TGTGCTAGTGGTTGGTCAACGGGACAGGGGTCCCGCAACTCTGGGGCCAACGTCCTGACTTTC.

This clonotype was seen at least ten times. This chain connects TRBV5-1 to TRBJ2-7; 9 bases align to TRBD1. CDR1 and CDR2 from the germline V gene are SGHRS and YFSETQ. CDR3 size: 15 residues. V dropped 0 bases and J dropped 3; count of bases not matched to a gene: 4. CDR3 in DNA: TGCGCCAGCAGCTTGGGGGGACAGGGCGTCTACGAGCAGTACTTC. This sequence encodes CASSLGGQGVYEQYF.

This clonotype is deemed medium-sized. This sequence joins TRBV28 and TRBJ2-7, with TRBD2 matching over 8 bases. CDR1 MDHEN and CDR2 SYDVKM come from the germline V gene. Trimming took 5 bases from V and 1 from J; bases not matched to a gene: 10. This CDR3 has 16 amino acids. CDR3 sequence: CASSTWGVAGSYEQYF. The CDR3 DNA reads TGTGCCAGCAGTACCTGGGGGGTAGCGGGATCCTACGAGCAGTACTTC.

This chain uses TRBV5-1 with TRBJ1-1; 7 nucleotides match TRBD1. CDR3 length: 16 residues. Germline-derived CDR1 and CDR2 are SGHRS and YFSETQ. V trimming: 4 bases; J trimming: 1 base; junction bases outside the gene matches: 10. The CDR3 DNA is TGCGCCAGCAGCATTCGACAGGGTAGTACGAACACTGAAGCTTTCTTT. The encoded protein is CASSIRQGSTNTEAFF.

This clonotype is labeled medium-sized. J is TRBJ2-7 and V is TRBV6-8; a weak D match, TRBD1 (7 bases). Germline assignment: CDR1 MNHGY and CDR2 SAAAGT. The CDR3 runs to 15 residues. The V end lost 4 bases, the J end lost 6 bases, and 19 bases lay between the germline ends. CDR3 residues: CASSSTDAGGGEQYF. In DNA form, the CDR3 reads TGTGCCAGCAGTTCGACCGACGCAGGGGGAGGCGAGCAGTACTTC.

There are many counts of this clonotype. The CDR3 nucleotides read TGTGCCTCTAGCGGGAGGTTTACCGGGGAGCTGTTTTTT. Translated: CASSGRFTGELFF. The V and J genes are TRBV30 and TRBJ2-2, with 11 bases aligning to TRBD2. V dropped 7 bases and J dropped 5; count of bases not matched to a gene: 3. Germline CDR1 reads GTSNPN; CDR2 reads SVGIG (reference sequence). The length of the CDR3 is 13 residues.

V gene TRBV4-2 combines with J gene TRBJ2-7; D unresolved. Per germline, CDR1 LGHNA and CDR2 YNFKEQ. The CDR3 covers 14 residues. V was cut by 1 base and J by 0 bases, with 7 bases left in between. The CDR3 nucleotides are TGTGCCAGCAGCCAAGGCCCTAGCTCCTACGAGCAGTACTTC. As protein: CASSQGPSSYEQYF.

Regarding this clonotype: It differs at one base from a far larger clone, so likely a read error. As DNA, the CDR3 is TGCGCCAGCAGCTTGGGCTACAATGGGCAGTTCTTC. Amino acid sequence: CASSLGYNGQFF. The chain employs TRBV5-1 and TRBJ2-5, with no clear D. The DNA matches TRBJ2-1 better at its end, which makes the J call doubtful. There are 12 residues in the CDR3. Germline V gives CDR1 SGHRS, CDR2 YFSETQ.

This clonotype occurred a few times. This chain links TRBV18 with TRBJ2-3, with 13 bases that match TRBD2. The CDR3 runs 15 residues. J lost 2 bases, V lost 6 bases, and 2 bases had no gene match. CDR1 is KGHSH and CDR2 is LQKENI in the germline V gene. CDR3 sequence reads: CASSGTSGITDTQYF. The CDR3 region has the DNA TGTGCCAGCTCTGGGACTAGCGGGATCACAGATACGCAGTATTTT.

The chain carries TRBV5-4 and TRBJ1-2, with 8 bases matching TRBD1. CDR3 size: 15 residues. The germline V gene encodes CDR1 SGHNT and CDR2 YYREEE (reference sequence). J gave up 4 bases and V 4 bases, and 9 bases lay outside the gene matches. The CDR3 nucleotides read TGTGCCAGCAGCCTACCGGGACAGGATCTCTATGGCTACACCTTC. It translates to CASSLPGQDLYGYTF. Combining the CDR3 with reference TRBV5-4 and TRBJ1-2 gives the whole variable domain ETGVTQSPTHLIKTRGQQVTLRCSSQSGHNTVSWYQQALGQGPQFIFQYYREEENGRGNFPPRFSGLQFPNYSSELNVNALELDDSALYLCASSLPGQDLYGYTFGSGTRLTVV.